The entry below describes one TCR beta chain. Other nucleotide sequences in the sample specify the same CDR3. The sample originates from a study of shared clonotypes between healthy human individuals. Study context: Per donor, CD8 memory used one plate, CD8 naive used two, CD4 memory used three and CD4 naive used three.

For every subset, genomic DNA was evenly distributed across several immunoSEQ plates. Under the authors' procedure: Sequence data from immunoSEQ were junction-only and lacked quality scores; consequently, filtering differed. The table came from immunoSEQ multiplex PCR; TCRdb's copy has only in-frame clones and leaves some out. That table is the source of V, J and clone size, and D and trimming were worked out from the DNA. There are roughly 2 million clones in the sample; less than 95% occur only once, and about 1.1% lies in the top ten. V lost 0 bases and J lost 2, with 10 bases in between. The CDR3 is 15 amino acids. Germline V lookup: CDR1 ENHRY, CDR2 SYGVKD. Selected positively for CCR7 and CD45RO-negative, naive CD8 cells excluded terminally differentiated effector memory CD45RA+ cells. There were no recent acute infections or vaccinations among the donors, who were healthy HIV-negative adults.

Input material: naive CD8+ T cells sorted from blood. The receptor was isolated from a man aged 18-30 years in good health. The gene calls are TRBV10-3 and TRBJ1-2, with D possibly matching TRBD1 (6 bases). This CDR3 is CAISESLGGNYGYTF. CDR3 coding DNA: TGTGCCATCAGTGAGTCGTTAGGGGGAAACTATGGCTACACCTTC.